This TCR beta chain was profiled in a study of shared clonotypes between healthy human individuals. Germline values: CDR1 GTSNPN, CDR2 SVGIG (reference sequence). CDR3 length: 14 amino acids. V dropped 5 bases and J dropped 0 bases, with 13 bases sitting between them. The repertoire was sequenced with immunoSEQ multiplex PCR; TCRdb's copy has only in-frame clones and lacks some. Altogether millions of clones are present, about 92% being singletons, with the ten largest covering roughly 1.8%. As defined, naive CD8 cells were CD45RO-negative and positively selected for CCR7, with terminally differentiated effector memory CD45RA+ cells excluded.

The sample comprised naive CD8+ T cells from PBMCs. This chain joins TRBV30 and TRBJ1-1, with TRBD1 as a possible D gene (5 bases). The receptor's source is a man aged 18 to 30 in good health. Some clones in this sample may be carry-over from other donors' samples. CDR3 DNA: TGTGCCTGGTCGGGACGGAGCATGAACACTGAAGCTTTCTTT. It codes for CAWSGRSMNTEAFF.